Each of the 23 T cell receptor beta chains below was sequenced from the same sample in a study of T cells after yellow fever vaccination. TCRdb re-called the 5' RACE reads through MiXCR, storing one row per CDR3 protein. This table has under 200,000 distinct CDR3 sequences, around 10% appearing once. The sample was CD8+ T cells sorted from PBMCs, taken 15 days after the yellow fever booster vaccination. These receptors were obtained from a man between 18 and 29 years old who received the YFV17D yellow fever vaccine.

This clonotype has only a few counts. V gene TRBV5-1 combines with J gene TRBJ1-1, with D unresolved. V shed 0 bases and J shed 8 bases, with 11 bases lying between them. The length of the CDR3 is 13 residues. Germline V gives CDR1 SGHRS, CDR2 YFSETQ. The CDR3 DNA is TGCGCCAGCAGCTTGGGTGACGGGAGGGAAGCTTTCTTT. Amino acid sequence: CASSLGDGREAFF.

This clonotype has only a few counts. The V gene is TRBV3-1, the J gene TRBJ2-5; D is perhaps TRBD2 (6 bases). Deletions cut 0 bases from V and 4 bases from J, with 15 bases between. Germline V gene sequence: CDR1 LGHDT, CDR2 YNNKEL (reference sequence). The CDR3 spans 16 residues. This CDR3 is CASSQDQAFGGETQYF. The CDR3 nucleotides read TGTGCCAGCAGCCAAGATCAAGCTTTCGGGGGAGAGACCCAGTACTTC.

This chain joins TRBV4-2 and TRBJ1-2; 9 nucleotides line up with TRBD1. CDR3 size: 14 residues. The V segment lost 6 bases and the J segment 6 bases; nucleotides outside the gene matches: 8. Germline V CDR1 and CDR2: LGHNA, YNFKEQ. CDR3 loop: CASRQGAREDGYTF. CDR3 nucleotide sequence: TGTGCCAGCAGACAGGGGGCCCGTGAGGATGGCTACACCTTC.

This clonotype was detected a few times. The chain recombines TRBV20-1 with TRBJ2-1, with 8 nucleotides matching TRBD2. V shed 3 bases and J 0 bases; nucleotides not matched to a gene: 7. This CDR3 spans 16 amino acids. Germline CDR1 and CDR2: DFQATT and SNEGSKA (reference sequence). The DNA for the CDR3 is TGCAGTGCTAGCCTCCAACTAGCGGACTCCTACAATGAGCAGTTCTTC. This translates into CSASLQLADSYNEQFF.

The J gene is TRBJ2-1, the V gene TRBV12-3 or TRBV12-4; 14 nucleotides align to TRBD2. The CDR3 consists of 15 residues. Trimming at V came to 3 bases and at J to 8 bases, leaving 3 bases not matched to a gene. The chain's CDR3 is CASSLTSGGVDEQFF. The CDR3 coding sequence is TGTGCCAGCAGTTTGACTAGCGGGGGGGTGGATGAGCAGTTCTTC.

This chain links TRBV7-9 with TRBJ2-7; 7 bases fit TRBD2. Germline CDR1 is SEHNR and CDR2 is FQNEAQ (reference sequence). The CDR3 contains 16 residues. After removal of 4 bases from V and 0 bases from J, the junction contained 9 bases not matched to a gene. The CDR3 DNA reads as TGTGCCAGCAGCTCATCCTGGGGCGGGGGCTCCTACGAGCAGTACTTC. Translating gives CASSSSWGGGSYEQYF.

This clonotype showed up just a few times. This chain uses TRBV12-3 or TRBV12-4 with TRBJ2-3, with 13 positions matching TRBD2. CDR3 length: 16 amino acids. The trim removed 5 bases at V and 6 bases at J, leaving 8 bases unmatched. CDR3 DNA sequence: TGTGCCAGCAGTATCACTAGCGGGGGGGCCTTGGATACGCAGTATTTT. Encoded protein: CASSITSGGALDTQYF.

This chain connects TRBV6-2 or TRBV6-3 to TRBJ1-2, with D unclear. Germline CDR1 reads MNHEY; CDR2 reads SVGEGT. V was shortened by 11 bases and J by 2 bases, with 15 bases between the two germline ends. This CDR3 contains 13 residues. CDR3 protein: CASGPRGNYGYTF. Written as DNA, the CDR3 is TGTGCCTCCGGACCCCGGGGAAACTATGGCTACACCTTC.

This chain links TRBV4-1 with TRBJ1-2; D is unresolved. The CDR3 has 15 amino acids. V lost 1 base, J lost 8 bases, and 17 bases lay in between. Looked up from germline, CDR1 is MGHRA and CDR2 is YSYEKL. The CDR3 DNA sequence: TGCGCCAGCAGCCAAGTACTTGAGGGAACGGGCGGCTACACCTTC. Its protein product is CASSQVLEGTGGYTF.

The chain is built from TRBV7-2 and TRBJ2-5; 7 bases are a match to TRBD1. The ends lost 0 bases at V and 10 bases at J; junction bases unmatched: 11. There are 15 residues in the CDR3. Germline CDR1 is SGHTA and CDR2 is FQGNSA. The CDR3 loop is CASSLALGQERDQYF. The CDR3 coding sequence is TGTGCCAGCAGCTTAGCCCTTGGACAGGAAAGAGACCAGTACTTC.

This clonotype has more than one count but fewer than ten. The chain is built from TRBV6-5 and TRBJ1-4; 9 positions agree with TRBD1. The CDR3 is 15 residues long. CDR1 MNHEY and CDR2 SVGAGI come from the germline V gene. The J segment lost 7 bases and the V segment lost 4 bases, leaving 7 bases of the junction unmatched. This chain's CDR3 is CASSSRTGVPEKLFF. Here the CDR3 DNA reads TGTGCCAGCAGTTCCCGGACAGGGGTCCCTGAAAAACTGTTTTTT.

The rearrangement uses TRBV7-9 and TRBJ2-7, with D hard to call. The V end lost 5 bases, the J end lost 12 bases, and 17 bases lay between the germline ends. Germline CDR1 and CDR2: SEHNR and FQNEAQ (reference sequence). The CDR3 is 12 residues long. CDR3 in DNA: TGTGCCAGCAGCGAAGTACCGGACGGTTGGTACGTC. Protein sequence: CASSEVPDGWYV.

The chain uses TRBV6-6 and TRBJ2-6, with 11 bases aligning to TRBD1. The CDR3 has 17 residues. Per germline, CDR1 MNHNY and CDR2 SVGAGI (reference sequence). Losses at the gene ends were 6 bases for V and 0 bases for J; bases not matched to a gene: 4. CDR3 amino acids: CASSRGTGGSGANVLTF. CDR3 DNA sequence: TGTGCCAGCAGCCGCGGGACAGGGGGCTCTGGGGCCAACGTCCTGACTTTC.

This clonotype was detected a few times. In DNA form, the CDR3 reads TGTGCCAGCAGTGATTTAAGTGGTAACACCGGGGAGCTGTTTTTT. Translation: CASSDLSGNTGELFF. The chain combines TRBV2 with TRBJ2-2; D is unresolved. The CDR3 is made up of 15 amino acids. CDR1 is SNHLY, CDR2 FYNNEI, per germline. Between the trimmed V and J ends, which lost 3 bases and 2 bases, there was a span of 10 bases.

This clonotype was seen a handful of times. The chain combines TRBV7-8 with TRBJ2-5; D possibly corresponds to TRBD1 (5 bases). V lost 5 bases and J 0 bases, leaving 13 bases between the germline ends. Germline lookup yields CDR1 SGHVS and CDR2 FQNEAQ. The CDR3 extends over 15 amino acids. The CDR3 sequence is CASSPRRQYQETQYF. For the CDR3, the DNA is TGTGCCAGCAGCCCCCGCAGACAGTACCAAGAGACCCAGTACTTC.

This clonotype has more than one count but fewer than ten. The chain carries TRBV6-2 or TRBV6-3 and TRBJ2-7; D unresolved. V lost 5 bases to trimming and J lost 3 bases, with 11 bases between them. The CDR3 contains 13 residues. Germline values: CDR1 MNHEY, CDR2 SVGEGT. The CDR3 nucleotides read TGTGCCAGCAGTCCGACACGAAGCTACGAGCAGTACGTC. Amino acid sequence: CASSPTRSYEQYV.

The CDR3 DNA follows: TGTGCCAGCAGCTTAGTGTGGCGACTGCCCAGGAAAGATGAGCAGTTCTTC. Translated, it gives CASSLVWRLPRKDEQFF. V gene TRBV7-9 combines with J gene TRBJ2-1; D call uncertain. V was clipped by 1 base and J by 8 bases, with 21 bases between them. Germline CDR1 reads SEHNR; CDR2 reads FQNEAQ (reference sequence). CDR3 length: 17 amino acids.

This clonotype was seen a handful of times. V and J are TRBV5-5 and TRBJ1-6; TRBD1 agrees at 7 bases. This CDR3 is built from 14 residues. V lost 3 bases and J lost 7; bases outside the gene matches: 4. The germline gives CDR1 SGHKS, CDR2 YYEKEE (reference sequence). CDR3 coding DNA: TGTGCCAGCAGCTCCAGGGGGGGGAATTCACCCCTCCACTTT. This encodes CASSSRGGNSPLHF.

The V and J genes are TRBV5-6 and TRBJ2-7; D not resolved. The CDR3 has 14 residues. Germline loops: CDR1 SGHDT, CDR2 YYEEEE. V lost 2 bases to trimming and J lost 0 bases, with 9 bases between them. The CDR3 region has the DNA TGTGCCAGCAGCTTCGGTATCAACTCCTACGAGCAGTACTTC. Translation gives CASSFGINSYEQYF.

The rearrangement uses TRBV11-2 and TRBJ2-7; D remains ambiguous. Trimming cost V 3 bases and J 3 bases, with 12 bases left between them. The CDR3 has 14 amino acids. Germline assignment: CDR1 SGHAT and CDR2 FQNNGV. CDR3 protein: CASSLGISDYEQYF. In DNA, the CDR3 is TGTGCCAGCAGCTTGGGTATTTCGGACTACGAGCAGTACTTC.

This clonotype was detected only a few times. This chain joins TRBV6-5 and TRBJ1-4, with D perhaps TRBD1 (6 bases). Germline V gene sequence: CDR1 MNHEY, CDR2 SVGAGI. The CDR3 runs to 17 residues. V was clipped by 0 bases and J by 6 bases, with 17 bases between them. The CDR3 sequence: CASSYSRFGTLDEKLFF. The CDR3 nucleotides read TGTGCCAGCAGTTACTCAAGATTCGGGACACTTGATGAAAAACTGTTTTTT.

The chain carries TRBV25-1 and TRBJ1-2, with D perhaps matching TRBD1 (6 bases). Germline lookup yields CDR1 MGHDK and CDR2 SYGVNS. V lost 2 bases, J lost 3 bases, and 10 bases lay in between. There are 14 residues in the CDR3. As DNA, the CDR3 is TGTGCCAGCAGTGAAGGACAGTTTTACTATGGCTACACCTTC. Translating it yields CASSEGQFYYGYTF.

The sample holds a few counts of this clonotype. The V and J genes are TRBV7-9 and TRBJ2-7; 9 bases agree with TRBD2. Germline V lookup: CDR1 SEHNR, CDR2 FQNEAQ (reference sequence). The CDR3 spans 15 residues. J lost 2 bases, V lost 5 bases, and 7 bases had no gene match. CDR3 DNA sequence: TGTGCCAGCAGCAACGAGGCGGGGGGGCCCTACGAGCAGTACTTC. Its protein product is CASSNEAGGPYEQYF.